This T cell receptor (beta chain) was sequenced in a study of cytomegalovirus exposure and HLA in healthy donors. The CDR3 consists of 15 residues. Germline V lookup: CDR1 SEHNR, CDR2 FQNEAQ (reference sequence). V dropped 4 bases and J dropped 3; count of bases not matched to a gene: 4. PCR was performed using 60 Vbeta and 13 Jbeta primers. Data came from immunoSEQ multiplex PCR; TCRdb stores just in-frame clones and leaves some out. The data hold under 200,000 clones, with more than 70% observed a single time. The V call is TRBV7-9, the J call TRBJ2-2, with 8 bases that match TRBD1. Sequenced input: PBMCs. The TCR originated in a woman aged 40-49 years in good health and CMV-seropositive. The CDR3, as DNA: TGTGCCAGCAGCTCAAACAGGGGGTACACCGGGGAGCTGTTTTTT. Translation: CASSSNRGYTGELFF.